This passage covers 2 T cell receptor beta chains from one sample sequenced in a study of blood T cell repertoires in COVID-19. Produced via immunoSEQ multiplex PCR; TCRdb's table is partial and in-frame only. The sample lists a few hundred thousand clones; 80% to 90% were seen once. Sequenced input: PBMCs or T cells enriched from blood (not recorded which). The receptors were sampled from a young man who had recovered from COVID-19.

V gene TRBV9 combines with J gene TRBJ2-2, with 7 bases aligning to TRBD2. The CDR3 is 15 amino acids. V lost 2 bases, J lost 6 bases, and 7 bases stayed unmatched. From germline, CDR1 is SGDLS and CDR2 YYNGEE. CDR3 in amino acids: CASSVLGGPAGELFF. DNA of the CDR3: TGTGCCAGCAGCGTCTTGGGAGGGCCAGCCGGGGAGCTGTTTTTT.

The chain recombines TRBV28 with TRBJ1-4; D may be TRBD1 (5 bases). CDR3 length equals 13 residues. The germline V gene has CDR1 MDHEN and CDR2 SYDVKM. The germline V and J ends were trimmed by 3 bases and 14 bases, with 16 bases remaining between them. CDR3 residues: CASSFRGIFSLFF. DNA for the CDR3: TGTGCCAGCAGTTTCCGGGGGATTTTCTCCCTGTTTTTT.